Below, 28 T cell receptor beta chains from the same sample are listed, as sequenced in a study of human T cells and chemical hapten exposure. Specified time point: patch test 1, 2 weeks after DPC sensitization. Treatment noted: therapeutic diphenylcyclopropenone sensitization with weekly scalp DPC. TCRdb reprocessed the RACE reads with MiXCR, giving one entry per CDR3 protein. The sample shows roughly 120,000 distinct CDR3 sequences, about 12% of them seen only once. The sample was whole blood, taken in connection with sensitization to the hapten diphenylcyclopropenone (DPC). All receptors derive from a woman in her fifties or sixties with alopecia areata. Some clones in this sample may be carry-over from other donors' samples.

This clonotype came up many times. V usage is TRBV5-1 and J usage is TRBJ2-1; 14 bases line up with TRBD2. V was pared by 0 bases and J by 2 bases, with 16 bases of the junction left unmatched. Germline V lookup: CDR1 SGHRS, CDR2 YFSETQ. CDR3 length: 22 amino acids. CDR3 region: CASSLAGSTSGRADGAYNEQFF. DNA of the CDR3: TGCGCCAGCAGCTTGGCCGGGTCGACTAGCGGGAGGGCTGATGGGGCCTACAATGAGCAGTTCTTC.

This chain links TRBV9 with TRBJ2-5; unclear D gene. The germline V gene encodes CDR1 SGDLS and CDR2 YYNGEE. V dropped 2 bases and J dropped 2 bases, with 4 bases sitting between them. CDR3 length equals 12 residues. The CDR3 coding sequence is TGTGCCAGCAGCGTGGCACAAGAGACCCAGTACTTC. Protein sequence: CASSVAQETQYF.

V is TRBV21-1 and J is TRBJ2-5; the table's D call, TRBD2, has no DNA check behind it. TRBV21-1 is a pseudogene. The CDR3 is 15 residues long. This CDR3 reads CASSKVRAYRKTQYF. Here the CDR3 DNA reads TGTGCCAGCAGCAAAGTTCGGGCCTACAGAAAGACCCAGTACTTC.

The chain carries TRBV29-1 and TRBJ2-1, with D perhaps TRBD2 (6 bases). The CDR3 runs to 15 residues. CDR1 is SQVTM, CDR2 ANQGSEA, per germline. Trimming cost V 7 bases and J 0 bases, with 16 bases left between them. In nucleotides, the CDR3 is TGCAGCGCCCCACGGGGGACGAGCTCCTACAATGAGCAGTTCTTC. It codes for CSAPRGTSSYNEQFF.

This clonotype was detected ten times or more. The genes are TRBV4-1 and TRBJ2-1; no firm D call. Germline loops: CDR1 MGHRA, CDR2 YSYEKL. The CDR3 contains 15 residues. V gave up 4 bases and J gave up 5 bases, with 15 bases separating them. In nucleotides, the CDR3 is TGCGCCAGCAGCCCCCCGATGGGAAGTGACAATGAGCAGTTCTTC. Translated, it gives CASSPPMGSDNEQFF.

The rearrangement links TRBV6-5 to TRBJ1-1; 7 bases align to TRBD1. The CDR3 consists of 18 residues. Germline-derived CDR1 and CDR2 are MNHEY and SVGAGI. V gave up 1 base and J gave up 4 bases; unmatched junction bases: 15. The CDR3 loop reads CASSYLSGTELLATEAFF. CDR3 DNA sequence: TGTGCCAGCAGTTACTTGTCCGGGACAGAGCTCCTCGCCACTGAAGCTTTCTTT.

This clonotype has at least ten counts. V usage is TRBV27 and J usage is TRBJ2-1; 7 bases fit TRBD1. The CDR3 is made up of 17 amino acids. J gave up 0 bases and V 5 bases, and 10 bases lay outside the gene matches. CDR1 MNHEY and CDR2 SMNVEV come from the germline V gene (reference sequence). The CDR3 coding sequence is TGTGCCAGCAGTCCGCGACAGGGACGGGGCTCCTACAATGAGCAGTTCTTC. Its translation: CASSPRQGRGSYNEQFF.

This clonotype was recorded at least ten times. This chain links TRBV10-3 with TRBJ1-5; D not certain. With 4 bases removed from V and 4 bases from J, the gap between germline ends came to 5 bases. The germline V gene has CDR1 ENHRY and CDR2 SYGVKD. CDR3 length: 12 residues. This CDR3 is CAISGGNQPQHF. The DNA for the CDR3 is TGTGCCATCAGTGGCGGTAATCAGCCCCAGCATTTT.

This clonotype was counted only a few times. V gene TRBV3-1 combines with J gene TRBJ1-6, with a weak D call TRBD1 (6 bases). CDR3 size: 16 residues. The ends were cut back, 0 bases at V and 9 bases at J, with 15 bases in the middle. The germline V gene encodes CDR1 LGHDT and CDR2 YNNKEL (reference sequence). CDR3 sequence: CASSQDSPGDISPLHF. CDR3 coding DNA: TGTGCCAGCAGCCAAGATTCGCCAGGGGATATTTCACCCCTCCACTTT.

This sequence joins TRBV5-4 and TRBJ2-5, with TRBD2 matching 10 bases. Per germline, CDR1 SGHNT and CDR2 YYREEE (reference sequence). V gave up 2 bases and J gave up 4 bases; unmatched junction bases: 17. The length of the CDR3 is 19 residues. The CDR3 here is CASSFYPASAGGPIETQYF. The CDR3 DNA reads as TGTGCCAGCAGCTTTTATCCAGCCTCAGCGGGGGGGCCGATAGAGACCCAGTACTTC. The whole variable domain, remainder taken from reference TRBV5-4 and TRBJ2-5, is ETGVTQSPTHLIKTRGQQVTLRCSSQSGHNTVSWYQQALGQGPQFIFQYYREEENGRGNFPPRFSGLQFPNYSSELNVNALELDDSALYLCASSFYPASAGGPIETQYFGPGTRLLVL.

V usage is TRBV10-3 and J usage is TRBJ2-7; D gene uncertain. The CDR3 has 12 residues. The V and J ends lost 2 bases and 6 bases respectively, with 8 bases between them. The germline gives CDR1 ENHRY, CDR2 SYGVKD. CDR3 nucleotide sequence: TGTGCCATCAGTGAGCTTCGTAGCGAGCAGTACTTC. Translating it yields CAISELRSEQYF.

The genes are TRBV2 and TRBJ1-5, with D unclear. The germline V gene has CDR1 SNHLY and CDR2 FYNNEI. V shed 8 bases and J shed 5 bases, with 16 bases lying between them. The length of the CDR3 is 14 residues. The DNA of the CDR3 is TGTGCCAGCGTTGAAAGGGATTGGGATCAGCCCCAGCATTTT. Its translation is CASVERDWDQPQHF.

This clonotype has more than one count but fewer than ten. This chain uses TRBV28 with TRBJ2-7; maybe TRBD2 (5 bases). V was pared by 5 bases and J by 6 bases, with 14 bases between. Per the germline V gene, CDR1 is MDHEN and CDR2 is SYDVKM. This CDR3 region has 13 residues. This CDR3 is CASSQRFKGEQYF. The DNA for the CDR3 is TGTGCCAGCAGTCAGCGGTTTAAGGGCGAGCAGTACTTC.

The V gene is TRBV6-4, the J gene TRBJ2-1; TRBD2 might be the D (5 bases). The CDR3 length is 14 residues. Trimming cost V 2 bases and J 8 bases, with 13 bases left between them. Germline V gives CDR1 MRHNA, CDR2 SNTAGT. For the CDR3, the DNA is TGTGCCAGCAGTGACCGGGATCTGGTCCATGAGCAGTTCTTC. Amino acids: CASSDRDLVHEQFF.

This clonotype occurred many times. The chain combines TRBV25-1 with TRBJ2-3, with 9 bases lining up with TRBD1. There are 14 residues in the CDR3. Losses at the gene ends were 8 bases for V and 7 bases for J; bases not matched to a gene: 10. Germline CDR1 reads MGHDK; CDR2 reads SYGVNS. The CDR3 nucleotides read TGTGCCAGCGCCGGGACAGGGTTAGTAAATACGCAGTATTTT. It specifies CASAGTGLVNTQYF.

The chain recombines TRBV28 with TRBJ1-6, with D maybe TRBD1 (5 bases). CDR3 size: 16 residues. With 2 bases removed from V and 7 bases from J, the gap between germline ends came to 15 bases. From germline, CDR1 is MDHEN and CDR2 SYDVKM. In DNA, the CDR3 is TGTGCCAGCAGTTTAGGTCTGGACACGGCGAATTCACCCCTCCACTTT. Translated, it gives CASSLGLDTANSPLHF.

V is TRBV20-1 and J is TRBJ1-5; 7 nucleotides match TRBD1. V shed 6 bases and J 7 bases; nucleotides not matched to a gene: 12. The CDR3 runs 14 residues. Germline V gives CDR1 DFQATT, CDR2 SNEGSKA (reference sequence). CDR3 coding DNA: TGCAGTGCCGAACACCGACAGGGCGAACAGCCCCAGCATTTT. Encoded protein: CSAEHRQGEQPQHF.

Ten or more counts support this clonotype. The chain couples TRBV11-2 to TRBJ1-2, with a tentative D call TRBD1 (5 bases). V dropped 8 bases and J dropped 8 bases, with 24 bases sitting between them. This CDR3 is 15 amino acids long. Germline V gene lookup returns CDR1 SGHAT and CDR2 FQNNGV. The CDR3 loop reads CASLSGLLALDGYTF. CDR3 sequence (DNA): TGTGCCAGCCTCTCAGGGTTGCTTGCTCTTGACGGCTACACCTTC.

The V gene is TRBV6-5, the J gene TRBJ2-7; perhaps TRBD2 as D (6 bases). V gave up 11 bases and J gave up 4 bases, with 15 bases separating them. The CDR3 loop spans 12 amino acids. Germline V lookup: CDR1 MNHEY, CDR2 SVGAGI. The CDR3 DNA reads as TGTGCCTGCGGGGTCCCACCTTACGAGCAGTACTTC. This sequence encodes CACGVPPYEQYF.

This clonotype showed up many times. This chain uses TRBV18 with TRBJ2-6; D tentatively reads TRBD1 or TRBD2 (7 bases each). Germline V lookup: CDR1 KGHSH, CDR2 LQKENI. The ends were cut back, 3 bases at V and 4 bases at J, with 19 bases in the middle. This CDR3 is 18 amino acids long. The chain's CDR3 is CASSPPPGGVSGANVLTF. Here the CDR3 DNA reads TGTGCCAGCTCACCCCCCCCAGGGGGGGTCTCGGGGGCCAACGTCCTGACTTTC.

This clonotype was picked up a small number of times. The V and J genes are TRBV28 and TRBJ1-5; D is possibly TRBD1 (5 bases). Between the trimmed V and J ends, which lost 5 bases and 2 bases, there was a span of 13 bases. This CDR3 contains 15 residues. Germline V gene sequence: CDR1 MDHEN, CDR2 SYDVKM. CDR3 sequence: CASSPQGEGNQPQHF. The DNA of the CDR3 is TGTGCCAGCAGTCCCCAGGGTGAGGGCAATCAGCCCCAGCATTTT.

This clonotype was picked up a small number of times. The rearrangement joins TRBV20-1 to TRBJ1-5; tentatively, D is TRBD1 (6 bases). The CDR3 length is 14 residues. The V gene's germline CDR1 is DFQATT and CDR2 SNEGSKA (reference sequence). Trimming stripped 1 base from V and 3 bases from J, with 10 bases between. This CDR3 is CSARGTVPNQPQHF. The CDR3 nucleotides read TGCAGTGCTAGAGGGACAGTTCCCAATCAGCCCCAGCATTTT.

J is TRBJ1-4 and V is TRBV12-3 or TRBV12-4, with no clear D. V was cut by 0 bases and J by 2 bases, with 10 bases left in between. The CDR3 runs to 16 residues. CDR3 DNA: TGTGCCAGCAGTTTAGCAGGGTTAGGGACTAATGAAAAACTGTTTTTT. Its translation is CASSLAGLGTNEKLFF.

Comments on this clonotype: One junction end does not reproduce the germline sequence, and a read error may be involved. The rearrangement uses TRBV6-5 and TRBJ1-2; 7 positions agree with TRBD1. The germline V gene has CDR1 MNHEY and CDR2 SVGAGI. The CDR3 has 14 residues. CDR3 region: CTSSYDREGYGYTF. CDR3 bases: TGTACCAGCAGTTACGACAGGGAGGGCTATGGCTACACCTTC.

This chain connects TRBV28 to TRBJ1-5; possibly TRBD1 for D (6 bases). This CDR3 comprises 13 residues. CDR1 is MDHEN and CDR2 is SYDVKM in the germline V gene. The V end lost 9 bases, the J end lost 0 bases, and 9 bases lay between the germline ends. This CDR3 reads CASGDTSNQPQHF. The CDR3 nucleotides read TGTGCCAGTGGGGACACTAGCAATCAGCCCCAGCATTTT.

This clonotype has only a few counts. This chain joins TRBV29-1 and TRBJ1-1; D not resolved. CDR3 size: 13 residues. V lost 7 bases and J 1 base, leaving 13 bases between the germline ends. The germline CDR1 and CDR2 sequences are SQVTM and ANQGSEA. The CDR3 nucleotides are TGCAGCGCGATACAGATTTGGAACACTGAAGCTTTCTTT. Protein: CSAIQIWNTEAFF. The variable domain in full, completed from reference TRBV29-1 and TRBJ1-1, reads SAVISQKPSRDICQRGTSLTIQCQVDSQVTMMFWYRQQPGQSLTLIATANQGSEATYESGFVIDKFPISRPNLTFSTLTVSNMSPEDSSIYLCSAIQIWNTEAFFGQGTRLTVV.

The chain links TRBV6-5 to TRBJ1-1; D not resolved. Deletions cut 0 bases from V and 5 bases from J, with 10 bases between. Germline CDR1 reads MNHEY; CDR2 reads SVGAGI. The CDR3 length is 14 residues. The DNA of the CDR3 is TGTGCCAGCAGTTACTCGAGACCGGGGACTGAAGCTTTCTTT. Translated, it gives CASSYSRPGTEAFF.

The chain has TRBV28 and TRBJ2-7; the match to TRBD1 covers 7 bases. J gave up 3 bases and V 4 bases, and 3 bases lay outside the gene matches. The CDR3 runs 13 residues. The germline V gene has CDR1 MDHEN and CDR2 SYDVKM. As DNA, the CDR3 is TGTGCCAGCAGTTGGGACAGACTCTACGAGCAGTACTTC. Amino acids: CASSWDRLYEQYF.